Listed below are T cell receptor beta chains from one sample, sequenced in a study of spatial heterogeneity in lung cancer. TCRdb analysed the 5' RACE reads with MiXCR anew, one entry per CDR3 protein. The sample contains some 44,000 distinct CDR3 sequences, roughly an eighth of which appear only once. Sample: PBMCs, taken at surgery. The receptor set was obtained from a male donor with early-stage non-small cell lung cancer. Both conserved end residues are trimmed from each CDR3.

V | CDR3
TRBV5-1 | ASSSGTGDEQY
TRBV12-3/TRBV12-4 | ASRTDSPEAF
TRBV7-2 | ASSFRQGYSDTQY
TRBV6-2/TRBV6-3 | ARSNNEQF
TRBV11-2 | ASSQFGPPRDTQY
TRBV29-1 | SVEGVAGAYNEQF
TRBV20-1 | SARDWSKLGDEQF
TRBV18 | ASSPAGSTDTQY
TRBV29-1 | SVLRTTNEKLF
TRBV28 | ASSFIRDGNTGELF
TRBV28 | ASSFGGTYGYT
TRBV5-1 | ASSLEQGNTGELF
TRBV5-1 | ASSLEGGKDTQY
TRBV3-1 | ASSQGINLSPHGYT
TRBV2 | ASRDGGGSGYT
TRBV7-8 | ASSPPIRSGNTIY
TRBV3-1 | ASSQDLRGTGDEKLF
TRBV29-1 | SVRQGGNTEAF